The 15 T cell receptor beta chains below all came from one sample that was sequenced in a study of Graves' ophthalmopathy and Graves' hyperthyroidism. Investigators amplified TCR beta CDR3 regions from RNA transcripts. Amplification began with first-round RT-PCR using HTBI primers, then second-round multiplex PCR was performed. TCRdb re-derived calls from the multiplex PCR reads in MiXCR, one entry per CDR3 protein. The sample records 450,000 or so distinct CDR3 sequences, 13% to 15% being singletons. Sequenced material: blood. The origin of the receptors is a woman aged 25 to 39 with Graves' ophthalmopathy.

This clonotype was seen many times. The rearrangement uses TRBV6-1 and TRBJ2-7; possible D gene TRBD1, 5 bases. V lost 0 bases and J lost 4, with 10 bases in between. The CDR3 sequence is 14 residues long. The germline gives CDR1 MNHNS, CDR2 SASEGT. The CDR3 nucleotides read TGTGCCAGCAGTGAAGCGCCAGGGCGATACGAGCAGTACTTC. Translated, it gives CASSEAPGRYEQYF.

Of note for this clonotype: Since the CDR3 does not end with the conserved phenylalanine or tryptophan, this likely comes from a read error. The rearrangement links TRBV28 to TRBJ1-5, with D perhaps TRBD1 (5 bases). Trimming took off 6 bases at V and 7 bases at J, with 16 bases between the two ends. This CDR3 has 14 amino acids. Germline V gives CDR1 MDHEN, CDR2 SYDVKM. CDR3 sequence: CASRGDRLGQPQHC. The CDR3 DNA reads TGTGCCAGCAGGGGGGACCGACTGGGACAGCCCCAGCATTGT.

This clonotype was counted ten times or more. V gene TRBV2 combines with J gene TRBJ1-5; D not resolved. Per germline, CDR1 SNHLY and CDR2 FYNNEI. Trimming cost V 4 bases and J 0 bases, with 25 bases left between them. The CDR3 loop spans 20 amino acids. CDR3 DNA: TGTGCCAGCAGTGCTGACCACGACTCATTCAGGAGATATAGCAATCAGCCCCAGCATTTT. Translating it yields CASSADHDSFRRYSNQPQHF.

Ten or more counts support this clonotype. One end of the junction varies from germline; a read error may be responsible. The chain couples TRBV29-1 to TRBJ1-1; a weak D match, TRBD1 (5 bases). There are 12 residues in the CDR3. CDR1 and CDR2 from the germline V gene are SQVTM and ANQGSEA. CDR3 nucleotides: TGCAGCGTTAGGGACGGTGGTTTGGAAGGTTTCTTT. This translates into CSVRDGGLEGFF.

This clonotype was found many times. The chain combines TRBV20-1 with TRBJ2-5, with 8 bases lining up with TRBD2. Per germline, CDR1 DFQATT and CDR2 SNEGSKA (reference sequence). Losses at the gene ends were 4 bases for V and 0 bases for J; bases not matched to a gene: 7. The CDR3 is 15 residues long. The CDR3 here is CSAKKIAGNQETQYF. DNA of the CDR3: TGCAGTGCTAAGAAAATAGCGGGGAACCAAGAGACCCAGTACTTC.

Only a few counts were recorded for this clonotype. Being one base from a much bigger clone, this may be a read error. The chain has TRBV12-3 or TRBV12-4 and TRBJ2-4; D unresolved. The V and J ends lost 2 bases and 1 base respectively, with 9 bases between them. The CDR3 is made up of 15 amino acids. The CDR3 reads CASSLHGRAKNIQYF. The CDR3 nucleotides are TGTGCCAGCAGTTTACATGGACGGGCCAAAAACATTCAGTACTTC.

This clonotype was found many times. The genes are TRBV11-2 and TRBJ2-6; D is uncertain. Trimming stripped 2 bases from V and 0 bases from J, with 5 bases between. The CDR3 is 15 residues long. Germline CDR1 is SGHAT and CDR2 is FQNNGV. The DNA for the CDR3 is TGTGCCAGCAGCTTATCAAGCTCTGGGGCCAACGTCCTGACTTTC. Amino acid sequence: CASSLSSSGANVLTF.

This clonotype was detected ten times or more. J is TRBJ2-5 and V is TRBV28; D may be TRBD1 (5 bases). V lost 5 bases to trimming and J lost 0 bases, with 10 bases between them. CDR3 length equals 14 residues. Per germline, CDR1 MDHEN and CDR2 SYDVKM. CDR3 protein: CASSEGAHQETQYF. DNA of the CDR3: TGTGCCAGCAGTGAAGGGGCCCACCAAGAGACCCAGTACTTC.

The genes are TRBV5-6 and TRBJ2-5; 7 bases are a match to TRBD1. The CDR3 totals 16 residues. CDR1 and CDR2 from the germline V gene are SGHDT and YYEEEE. V was pared by 2 bases and J by 4 bases, with 11 bases of the junction left unmatched. DNA for the CDR3: TGTGCCAGCAGCTTTCAAGGGACAGTGATCGGAGAGACCCAGTACTTC. Residues: CASSFQGTVIGETQYF.

This clonotype was detected ten times or more. V and J are TRBV15 and TRBJ2-5; the match to TRBD2 covers 9 bases. Looked up from germline, CDR1 is LNHNV and CDR2 is YYDKDF (reference sequence). The CDR3 length is 14 residues. Losses at the gene ends were 3 bases for V and 4 bases for J; bases not matched to a gene: 3. The CDR3 bases are TGTGCCACCAGCAGGGGAGCGGGGGGAGAGACCCAGTACTTC. Its translation is CATSRGAGGETQYF.

This clonotype was observed at least ten times. V is TRBV7-9 and J is TRBJ2-4; 8 nucleotides line up with TRBD1. Germline CDR1 SEHNR, CDR2 FQNEAQ (reference sequence). The ends lost 6 bases at V and 3 bases at J; junction bases unmatched: 10. CDR3 length: 16 amino acids. The CDR3 nucleotides are TGTGCCAGCAGTCAGACAGGGGAGCGAGGCAAAAACATTCAGTACTTC. Encoded protein: CASSQTGERGKNIQYF.

Ten or more counts support this clonotype. The rearrangement uses TRBV29-1 and TRBJ1-1, with TRBD1 as a possible D gene (5 bases). Per the germline V gene, CDR1 is SQVTM and CDR2 is ANQGSEA. V dropped 0 bases and J dropped 8 bases, with 22 bases sitting between them. The CDR3 runs 16 residues. Here the CDR3 DNA reads TGCAGCGTTGAAGATCTTGTGAGGGGAGGTTTTGAGGAAGCTTTCTTT. This codes for CSVEDLVRGGFEEAFF.

The sample holds many counts of this clonotype. This chain uses TRBV12-3 or TRBV12-4 with TRBJ2-7, with 8 bases aligning to TRBD2. CDR3 length equals 14 residues. Trimming took 6 bases from V and 5 from J; bases not matched to a gene: 9. The CDR3, as DNA: TGTGCCAGCAGGACGGTCGGGGGGGCCCACGAGCAGTACTTC. It specifies CASRTVGGAHEQYF.

Many counts were recorded for this clonotype. J is TRBJ2-7 and V is TRBV6-5; D gene uncertain. Trimming took off 6 bases at V and 2 bases at J, with 11 bases between the two ends. Germline lookup yields CDR1 MNHEY and CDR2 SVGAGI. This CDR3 spans 13 amino acids. In nucleotides, the CDR3 is TGTGCCAGCAGGGCGTTTGGGGCCTACGAGCAGTACTTC. This translates into CASRAFGAYEQYF.

This clonotype has a count of ten or more. This sequence joins TRBV27 and TRBJ1-1; D is unclear. V was pared by 2 bases and J by 0 bases, with 10 bases between. The CDR3 contains 15 residues. Germline CDR1 reads MNHEY; CDR2 reads SMNVEV (reference sequence). CDR3 coding DNA: TGTGCCAGCAGTTTAATCTCACAGATGAACACTGAAGCTTTCTTT. It encodes CASSLISQMNTEAFF.